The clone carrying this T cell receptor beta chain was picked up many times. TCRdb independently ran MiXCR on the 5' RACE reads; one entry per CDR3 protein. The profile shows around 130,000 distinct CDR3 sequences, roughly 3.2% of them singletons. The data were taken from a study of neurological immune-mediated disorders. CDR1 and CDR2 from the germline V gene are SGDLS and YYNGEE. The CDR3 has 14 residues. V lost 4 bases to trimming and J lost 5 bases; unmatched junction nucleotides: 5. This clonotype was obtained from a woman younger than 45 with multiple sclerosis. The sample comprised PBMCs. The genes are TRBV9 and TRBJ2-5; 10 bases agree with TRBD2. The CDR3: CASSSTSGVETQYF. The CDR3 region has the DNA TGTGCCAGCAGCTCCACTAGCGGGGTCGAGACCCAGTACTTC.